Sequencing of this T cell receptor beta chain was carried out in a study of CD8+CD57+ T cells in acquired aplastic anemia. About the study: Sorted CD4+ plus CD8+ cells gave DNA averaging around 3.2 ug.

Genomic DNA provided the template from which TCR beta VDJ and CDR3 profiles were obtained. Via MiXCR, TCRdb re-called the reads, giving one row per CDR3 protein. The table records about 160,000 distinct CDR3 sequences, 35% to 55% of them present only once. The V gene lost 0 bases and the J gene lost 7 bases, with 4 bases spanning the gap. CDR1 is ENHRY and CDR2 is SYGVKD in the germline V gene. CDR3 length: 12 amino acids. This clonotype has ten or more counts. The sequenced material came from sorted CD4+, CD8+, or CD8+CD57+ T cells (not recorded which) from PBMCs. V usage is TRBV10-3 and J usage is TRBJ1-5; D is unresolved. The TCR comes from a human donor in good health. CDR3 sequence (DNA): TGTGCCATCAGTGAGTCAGGGCAGCCCCAGCATTTT. This codes for CAISESGQPQHF.